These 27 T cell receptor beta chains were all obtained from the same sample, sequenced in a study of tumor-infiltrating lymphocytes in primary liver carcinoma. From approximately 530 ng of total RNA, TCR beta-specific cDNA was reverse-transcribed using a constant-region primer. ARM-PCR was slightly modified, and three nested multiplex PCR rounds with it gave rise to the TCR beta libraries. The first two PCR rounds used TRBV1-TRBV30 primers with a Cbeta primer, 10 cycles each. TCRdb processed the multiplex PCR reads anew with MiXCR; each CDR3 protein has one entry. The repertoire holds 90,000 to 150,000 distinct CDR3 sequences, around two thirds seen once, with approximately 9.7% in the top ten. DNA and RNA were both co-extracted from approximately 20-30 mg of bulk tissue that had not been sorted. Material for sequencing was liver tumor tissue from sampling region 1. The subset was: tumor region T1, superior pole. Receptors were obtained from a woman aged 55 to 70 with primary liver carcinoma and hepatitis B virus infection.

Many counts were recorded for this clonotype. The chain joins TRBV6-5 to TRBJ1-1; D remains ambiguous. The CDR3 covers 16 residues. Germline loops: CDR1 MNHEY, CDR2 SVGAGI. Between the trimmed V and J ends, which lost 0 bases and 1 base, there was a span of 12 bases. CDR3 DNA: TGTGCCAGCAGTTACTCCCTGACTCGGAAGAACACTGAAGCTTTCTTT. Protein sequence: CASSYSLTRKNTEAFF.

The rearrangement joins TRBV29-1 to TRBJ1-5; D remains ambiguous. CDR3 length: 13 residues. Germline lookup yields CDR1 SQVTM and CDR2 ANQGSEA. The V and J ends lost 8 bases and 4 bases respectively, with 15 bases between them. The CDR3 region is CSMGQRRNQPQHF. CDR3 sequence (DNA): TGCAGCATGGGTCAGCGCAGGAATCAGCCCCAGCATTTT.

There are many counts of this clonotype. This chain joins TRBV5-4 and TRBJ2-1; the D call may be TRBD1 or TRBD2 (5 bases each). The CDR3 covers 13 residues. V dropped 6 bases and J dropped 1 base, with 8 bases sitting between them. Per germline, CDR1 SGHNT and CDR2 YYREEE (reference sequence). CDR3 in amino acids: CASTRGSYNEQFF. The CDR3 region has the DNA TGTGCCAGCACGAGGGGTTCCTACAATGAGCAGTTCTTC. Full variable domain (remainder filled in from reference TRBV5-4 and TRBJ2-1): ETGVTQSPTHLIKTRGQQVTLRCSSQSGHNTVSWYQQALGQGPQFIFQYYREEENGRGNFPPRFSGLQFPNYSSELNVNALELDDSALYLCASTRGSYNEQFFGPGTRLTVL.

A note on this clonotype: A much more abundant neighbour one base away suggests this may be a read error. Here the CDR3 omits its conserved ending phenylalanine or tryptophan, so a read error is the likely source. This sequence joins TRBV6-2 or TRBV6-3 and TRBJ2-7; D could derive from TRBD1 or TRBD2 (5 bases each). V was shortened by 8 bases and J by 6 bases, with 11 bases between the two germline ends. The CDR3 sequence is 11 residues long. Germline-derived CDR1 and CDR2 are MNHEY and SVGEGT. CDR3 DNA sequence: TGTGCCAGCCGGGACCTGATCGAGCAGTACTTA. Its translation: CASRDLIEQYL.

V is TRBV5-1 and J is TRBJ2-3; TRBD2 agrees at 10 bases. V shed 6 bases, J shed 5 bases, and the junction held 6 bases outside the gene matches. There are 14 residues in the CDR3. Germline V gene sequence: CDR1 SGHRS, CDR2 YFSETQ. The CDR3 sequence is CASISSGGEDTQYF. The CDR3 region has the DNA TGCGCCAGCATCTCGAGCGGGGGGGAAGATACGCAGTATTTT.

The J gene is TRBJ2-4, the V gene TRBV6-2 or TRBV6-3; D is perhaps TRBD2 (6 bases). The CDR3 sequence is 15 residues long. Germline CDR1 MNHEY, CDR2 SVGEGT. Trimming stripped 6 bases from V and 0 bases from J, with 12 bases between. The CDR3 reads CASSVSGLAKNIQYF. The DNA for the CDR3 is TGTGCCAGCAGCGTCTCGGGACTAGCCAAAAACATTCAGTACTTC.

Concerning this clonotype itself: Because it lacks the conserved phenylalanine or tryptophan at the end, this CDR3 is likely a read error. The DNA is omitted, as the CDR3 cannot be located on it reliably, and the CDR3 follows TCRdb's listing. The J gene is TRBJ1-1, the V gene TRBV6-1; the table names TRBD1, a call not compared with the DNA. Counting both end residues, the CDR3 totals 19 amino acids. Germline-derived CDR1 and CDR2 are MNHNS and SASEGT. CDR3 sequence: CASSVARLKAYPDNTEAFL.

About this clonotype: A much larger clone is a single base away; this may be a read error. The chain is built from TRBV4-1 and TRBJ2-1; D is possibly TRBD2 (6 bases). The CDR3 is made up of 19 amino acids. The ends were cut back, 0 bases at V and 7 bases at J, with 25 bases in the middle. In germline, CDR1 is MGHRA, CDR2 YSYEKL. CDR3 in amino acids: CASSQDRASERALVNEQFF. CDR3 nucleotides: TGCGCCAGCAGCCAAGATCGGGCTAGCGAGAGGGCCTTGGTAAATGAGCAGTTCTTC.

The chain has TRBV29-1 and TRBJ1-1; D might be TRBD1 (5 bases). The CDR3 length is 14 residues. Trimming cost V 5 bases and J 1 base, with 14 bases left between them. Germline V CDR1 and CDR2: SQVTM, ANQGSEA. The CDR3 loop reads CSVLNGTGNTEAFF. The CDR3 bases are TGCAGCGTTCTTAACGGAACAGGGAACACTGAAGCTTTCTTT.

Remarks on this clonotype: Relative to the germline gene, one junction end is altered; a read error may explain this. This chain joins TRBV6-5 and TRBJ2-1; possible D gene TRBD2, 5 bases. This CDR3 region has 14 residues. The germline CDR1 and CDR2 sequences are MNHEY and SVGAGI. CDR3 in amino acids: CASSRGSVSNEQFF. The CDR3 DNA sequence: TGTGCGAGCAGTCGGGGTAGCGTTTCGAATGAGCAGTTCTTC.

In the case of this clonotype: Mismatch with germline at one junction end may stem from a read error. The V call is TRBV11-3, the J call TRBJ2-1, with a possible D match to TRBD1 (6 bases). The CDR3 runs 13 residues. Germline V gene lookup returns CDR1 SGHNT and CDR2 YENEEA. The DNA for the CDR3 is TGTGCCAGCAGTGCTGGGGGCTACAATCAGCAGTTATTC. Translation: CASSAGGYNQQLF.

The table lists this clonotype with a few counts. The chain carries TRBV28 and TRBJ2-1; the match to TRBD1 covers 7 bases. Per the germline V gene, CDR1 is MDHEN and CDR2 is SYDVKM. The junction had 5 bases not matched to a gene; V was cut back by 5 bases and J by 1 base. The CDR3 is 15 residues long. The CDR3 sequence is CASSRQGRSYNEQFF. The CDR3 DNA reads TGTGCCAGCAGTCGACAGGGAAGGTCCTACAATGAGCAGTTCTTC.

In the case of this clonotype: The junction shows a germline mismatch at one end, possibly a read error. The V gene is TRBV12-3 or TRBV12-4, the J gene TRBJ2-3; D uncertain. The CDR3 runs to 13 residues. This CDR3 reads CASSLGLQDTLYF. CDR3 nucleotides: TGTGCCAGCAGTTTAGGACTCCAAGATACGCTGTACTTT.

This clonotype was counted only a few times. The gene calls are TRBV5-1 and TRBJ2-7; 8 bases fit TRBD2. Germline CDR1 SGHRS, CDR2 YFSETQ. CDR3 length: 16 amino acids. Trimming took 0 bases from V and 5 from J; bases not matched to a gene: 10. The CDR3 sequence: CASSLANSGVADEQYF. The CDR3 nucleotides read TGCGCCAGCAGCTTGGCCAATAGCGGGGTGGCGGACGAGCAGTACTTC.

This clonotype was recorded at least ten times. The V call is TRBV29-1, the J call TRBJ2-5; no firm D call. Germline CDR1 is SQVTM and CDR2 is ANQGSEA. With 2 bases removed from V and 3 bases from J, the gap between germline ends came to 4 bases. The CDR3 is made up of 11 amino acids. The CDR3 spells CSVEYEETQYF. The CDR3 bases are TGCAGCGTTGAATACGAAGAGACCCAGTACTTC.

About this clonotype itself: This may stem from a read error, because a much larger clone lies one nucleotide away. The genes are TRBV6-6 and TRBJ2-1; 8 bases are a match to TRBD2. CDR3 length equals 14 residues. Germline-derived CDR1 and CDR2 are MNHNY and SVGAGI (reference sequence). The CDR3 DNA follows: TGTGCCAGCAGGAGAAGCGGGAGTCAGGATGAGCAGCTCTTC. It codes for CASRRSGSQDEQLF.

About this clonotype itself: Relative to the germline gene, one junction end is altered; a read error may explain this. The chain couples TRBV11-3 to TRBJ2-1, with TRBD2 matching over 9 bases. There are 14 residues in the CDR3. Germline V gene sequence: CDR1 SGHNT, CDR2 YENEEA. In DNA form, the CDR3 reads TGTACCAGCAGCTTCCTAGCGGGGTACAATGAGCATTTCTTC. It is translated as CTSSFLAGYNEHFF.

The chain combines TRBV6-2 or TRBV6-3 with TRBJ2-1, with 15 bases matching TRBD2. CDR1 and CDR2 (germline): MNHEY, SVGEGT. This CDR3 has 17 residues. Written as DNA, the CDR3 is TGTGTGAGCACCGGGACTAGCGGGAGGTCCTTTTACAATGAGCAGTTCTTC. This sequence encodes CVSTGTSGRSFYNEQFF.

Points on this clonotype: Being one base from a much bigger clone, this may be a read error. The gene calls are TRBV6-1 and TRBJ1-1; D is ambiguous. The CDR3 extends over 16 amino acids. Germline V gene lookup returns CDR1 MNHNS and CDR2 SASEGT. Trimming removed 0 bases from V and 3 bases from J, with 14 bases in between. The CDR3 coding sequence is TGTGCCAGCAGTGAAGCGAAGGTGAGGCTGGACACTGAAGCTTTCTTT. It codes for CASSEAKVRLDTEAFF.

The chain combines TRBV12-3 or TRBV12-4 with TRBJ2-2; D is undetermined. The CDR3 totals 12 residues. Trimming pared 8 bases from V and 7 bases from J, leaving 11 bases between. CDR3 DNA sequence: TGTGCCAGCTCACCACCGCACGGGGAGCTGTTTTTT. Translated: CASSPPHGELFF.

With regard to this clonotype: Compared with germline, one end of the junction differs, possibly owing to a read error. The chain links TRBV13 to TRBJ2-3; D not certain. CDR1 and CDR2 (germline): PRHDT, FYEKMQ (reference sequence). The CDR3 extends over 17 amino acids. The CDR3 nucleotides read TGTGTCAGCAACCCCCCTCCCAAAAAATGGGGCACAGATACGCAGTATTTT. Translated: CVSNPPPKKWGTDTQYF.

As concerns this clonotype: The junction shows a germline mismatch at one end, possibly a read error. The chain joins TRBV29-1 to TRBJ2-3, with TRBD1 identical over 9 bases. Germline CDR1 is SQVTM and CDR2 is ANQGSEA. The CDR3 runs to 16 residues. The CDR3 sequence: CSVQGPDRGTTDTQYF. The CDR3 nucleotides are TGTAGCGTTCAAGGTCCGGACAGGGGAACCACAGATACGCAGTATTTT.

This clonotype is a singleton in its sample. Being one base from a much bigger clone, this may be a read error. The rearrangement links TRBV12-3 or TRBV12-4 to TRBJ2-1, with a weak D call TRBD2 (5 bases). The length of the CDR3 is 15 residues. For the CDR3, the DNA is TGTGCCAGCACTAAGGAGGCCCGCTCCTACAATGAGCAGTCCTTC. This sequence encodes CASTKEARSYNEQSF.

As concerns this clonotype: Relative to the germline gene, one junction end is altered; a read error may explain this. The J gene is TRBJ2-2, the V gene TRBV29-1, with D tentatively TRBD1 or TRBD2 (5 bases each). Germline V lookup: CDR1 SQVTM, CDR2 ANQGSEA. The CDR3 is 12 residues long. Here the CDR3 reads CSVGWGTGQLFF. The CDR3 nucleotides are TGCAGCGTTGGATGGGGGACCGGGCAGCTGTTTTTT.

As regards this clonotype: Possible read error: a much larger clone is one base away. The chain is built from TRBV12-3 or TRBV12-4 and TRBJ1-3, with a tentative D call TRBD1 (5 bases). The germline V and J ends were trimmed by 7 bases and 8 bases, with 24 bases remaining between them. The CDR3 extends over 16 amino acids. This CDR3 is CASTWDLQEGEDTIYF. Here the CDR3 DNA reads TGTGCCAGCACCTGGGACCTTCAGGAAGGGGAGGACACCATATATTTT.

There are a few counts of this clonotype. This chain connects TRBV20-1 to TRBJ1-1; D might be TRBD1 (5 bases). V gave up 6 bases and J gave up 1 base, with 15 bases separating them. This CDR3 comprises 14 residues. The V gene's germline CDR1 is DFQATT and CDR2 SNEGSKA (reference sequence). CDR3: CSALEGRANTEAFF. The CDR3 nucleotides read TGCAGTGCCCTCGAGGGACGAGCGAACACTGAAGCTTTCTTT.

The CDR3 is CASSLAPRGVDKQYF. CDR3 coding DNA: TGTGCCAGCAGCTTAGCCCCCCGCGGCGTTGACAAGCAGTACTTC. J is TRBJ2-7 and V is TRBV7-9; D gene ambiguous. This CDR3 region has 15 residues. Germline loops: CDR1 SEHNR, CDR2 FQNEAQ (reference sequence). V shed 0 bases and J shed 8 bases, with 17 bases lying between them.